This note documents a single T cell receptor (beta chain) sequence. These data come from a study of CD8+ T cells in alopecia areata. RNA was extracted and reverse transcribed into cDNA as the sequencing template. The method was immunoSEQ multiplex PCR; TCRdb's version includes in-frame clones alone and lacks a portion of them. In the table there are some 150,000 clones, 85% to 90% of which are singletons. Treatment here: oral pan-JAK inhibitor, 5-10 mg twice daily. Punch biopsies of lesional scalp, plus peripheral blood, were taken from alopecia areata patients. The sequence was collected from a human donor with alopecia areata. The specimen was CD8+ T cells sorted from blood, collected at week 4, from a patient treated with tofacitinib.

This CDR3 reads CASSVEGGREYGYTF. CDR3 nucleotides: TGTGCCAGCAGCGTAGAAGGGGGGAGGGAGTATGGCTACACCTTC. The chain joins TRBV9 to TRBJ1-2; D perhaps matches TRBD1 (6 bases). The V end lost 0 bases, the J end lost 5 bases, and 14 bases lay between the germline ends. CDR3 size: 15 residues. From germline, CDR1 is SGDLS and CDR2 YYNGEE.